These 11 T cell receptor beta chains were all obtained from the same sample, sequenced in a study of CD8+ T cells in alopecia areata. The treatment: oral pan-JAK inhibitor, 5-10 mg twice daily. RNA, once extracted, was reverse transcribed into cDNA for use as the sequencing template. Method: immunoSEQ multiplex PCR; TCRdb's copy keeps in-frame clones and lacks some. The table shows about 210,000 clones, with less than 50% occurring only once. The sample was CD4+ T cells sorted from blood, taken around week 37, from a patient treated with tofacitinib. The source is a human donor with alopecia areata.

The chain employs TRBV6-1 and TRBJ2-5; TRBD1 might be the D (6 bases). Per the germline V gene, CDR1 is MNHNS and CDR2 is SASEGT. The CDR3 extends over 13 amino acids. V dropped 4 bases and J dropped 5 bases, with 11 bases sitting between them. The CDR3 region has the DNA TGTGCCAGCAGTGTACAGGGCGGGGAGACCCAGTACTTC. It specifies CASSVQGGETQYF.

V gene TRBV20-1 combines with J gene TRBJ1-2; no definite D call. The V and J ends lost 5 bases and 3 bases respectively, with 7 bases between them. CDR1 and CDR2 (germline): DFQATT, SNEGSKA (reference sequence). CDR3 length: 11 residues. In DNA, the CDR3 is TGCAGTGCTGGAGGACACTATGGCTACACCTTC. Protein: CSAGGHYGYTF.

The chain carries TRBV23-1 and TRBJ2-2, with D perhaps TRBD1 (5 bases). TRBV23-1 is annotated as an ORF whose role is uncertain. Trimming removed 8 bases at V and 4 bases at J, with 11 bases between. CDR3 length equals 13 residues. CDR3 amino acids: CASDDRLTGELFF. The CDR3 DNA reads TGCGCCAGCGATGACAGACTCACCGGGGAGCTGTTTTTT.

The rearrangement uses TRBV30 and TRBJ2-1, with TRBD2 identical over 8 bases. Germline V gives CDR1 GTSNPN, CDR2 SVGIG (reference sequence). V gave up 8 bases and J gave up 7 bases; unmatched junction bases: 10. This CDR3 is built from 13 residues. The CDR3 region is CAGASGRINEQFF. DNA of the CDR3: TGTGCCGGAGCGAGCGGGAGAATAAATGAGCAGTTCTTC.

This clone appeared a few times. The V and J genes are TRBV11-2 and TRBJ2-1; D might be TRBD1 (6 bases). Between the trimmed V and J ends, which lost 4 bases and 7 bases, there was a span of 14 bases. The CDR3 contains 14 residues. Germline CDR1 is SGHAT and CDR2 is FQNNGV. The CDR3 sequence: CASSYQTGINEQFF. CDR3 sequence (DNA): TGTGCCAGCAGCTATCAAACAGGGATAAATGAGCAGTTCTTC.

The V and J genes are TRBV9 and TRBJ2-1, with D possibly matching TRBD2 (6 bases). Trimming pared 0 bases from V and 10 bases from J, leaving 14 bases between. The CDR3 contains 14 residues. Germline CDR1 reads SGDLS; CDR2 reads YYNGEE. This CDR3 reads CASSVVSGSGEQFF. In nucleotides, the CDR3 is TGTGCCAGCAGCGTAGTCAGCGGGTCCGGGGAGCAGTTCTTC. Together with reference TRBV9 and TRBJ2-1, the CDR3 gives the full variable domain: DSGVTQTPKHLITATGQRVTLRCSPRSGDLSVYWYQQSLDQGLQFLIQYYNGEERAKGNILERFSAQQFPDLHSELNLSSLELGDSALYFCASSVVSGSGEQFFGPGTRLTVL.

Ten or more counts support this clone. The V call is TRBV15, the J call TRBJ2-1; 10 nucleotides align to TRBD2. Unmatched junction bases numbered 13, after V lost 0 bases and J lost 8 bases. This CDR3 region has 18 residues. In germline, CDR1 is LNHNV, CDR2 YYDKDF (reference sequence). The DNA of the CDR3 is TGTGCCACCAGCAGAGATCTTCGGACTAGCGGCCGAGGGGATGAGCAGTTCTTC. Translating gives CATSRDLRTSGRGDEQFF.

With respect to this clone: One end of the junction is discordant with germline, which a read error may explain. The chain joins TRBV7-7 to TRBJ2-1, with TRBD2 matching over 9 bases. In germline, CDR1 is SSHAT, CDR2 FNYEAQ (reference sequence). CDR3 size: 15 residues. CDR3: CASSISGSSYNEQFF. CDR3 DNA: TGTGCTAGCAGTATTAGCGGGAGCTCCTACAATGAGCAGTTCTTC.

This chain joins TRBV9 and TRBJ2-5, with D possibly TRBD2 on 7 matching bases. CDR3 size: 16 residues. V gave up 0 bases and J gave up 4 bases, with 16 bases separating them. Per the germline V gene, CDR1 is SGDLS and CDR2 is YYNGEE. The CDR3 spells CASSVAGGGAGETQYF. The CDR3, as DNA: TGTGCCAGCAGCGTAGCTGGGGGGGGCGCGGGAGAGACCCAGTACTTC.

This clone was recorded a few times. The V and J genes are TRBV29-1 and TRBJ2-2; no clear D. The CDR3 totals 12 residues. Trimming took off 7 bases at V and 4 bases at J, with 10 bases between the two ends. CDR1 is SQVTM and CDR2 is ANQGSEA in the germline V gene. DNA for the CDR3: TGCAGCGCCGCCGGGTTCACCGGGGAGCTGTTTTTT. Protein sequence: CSAAGFTGELFF.

This chain connects TRBV7-3 to TRBJ2-2; D is unclear. Germline assignment: CDR1 SGHTA and CDR2 FQGTGA. This CDR3 comprises 14 residues. Trimming left V 1 base short and J 3 bases short, with 6 bases between. The CDR3 DNA is TGTGCCAGCAGCTTAAGGGAATACACCGGGGAGCTGTTTTTT. It is translated as CASSLREYTGELFF. Looking up the rest from reference TRBV7-3 and TRBJ2-2 gives the full variable domain: GAGVSQTPSNKVTEKGKYVELRCDPISGHTALYWYRQSLGQGPEFLIYFQGTGAADDSGLPNDRFFAVRPEGSVSTLKIQRTERGDSAVYLCASSLREYTGELFFGEGSRLTVL.